One sample yielded the 20 T cell receptor beta chains listed below, sequenced in a study of T cell responses to AZD1222 COVID-19 vaccine. Profiled with immunoSEQ multiplex PCR; TCRdb holds only in-frame clones, not every one. The table lists about 100,000 clones, about 87% of them singletons. Sequences were derived from peripheral blood, sampled on day 0 of MenACWY control vaccination. The receptors were gathered from an adult in good health.

This clone came up once. V is TRBV7-9 and J is TRBJ2-3; 7 bases match TRBD2. Germline values: CDR1 SEHNR, CDR2 FQNEAQ (reference sequence). The CDR3 runs to 14 residues. V lost 3 bases, J lost 6 bases, and 6 bases stayed unmatched. The CDR3 nucleotides are TGTGCCAGCAGCTTGACCACTAGCGCCGATACGCAGTATTTT. Its protein product is CASSLTTSADTQYF.

The gene calls are TRBV6-1 and TRBJ1-5; 9 bases align to TRBD1. The CDR3 sequence is 14 residues long. Per the germline V gene, CDR1 is MNHNS and CDR2 is SASEGT. Losses at the gene ends were 2 bases for V and 7 bases for J; bases not matched to a gene: 3. The CDR3 region is CASSENRGQQPQHF. The CDR3 nucleotides are TGTGCCAGCAGTGAAAACAGGGGGCAACAGCCCCAGCATTTT.

The chain joins TRBV5-1 to TRBJ2-3, with D maybe TRBD2 (7 bases). The CDR3 totals 14 residues. Germline V gene sequence: CDR1 SGHRS, CDR2 YFSETQ. V was shortened by 4 bases and J by 5 bases, with 14 bases between the two germline ends. The CDR3 nucleotides read TGCGCCAGCAGCCCTGGGGGGGCCCAAGATACGCAGTATTTT. It is translated as CASSPGGAQDTQYF.

J is TRBJ1-2 and V is TRBV6-4, with TRBD1 matching 8 bases. V was clipped by 4 bases and J by 5 bases; unmatched bases: 6. Germline V gene lookup returns CDR1 MRHNA and CDR2 SNTAGT. The CDR3 sequence is 14 residues long. In DNA form, the CDR3 reads TGTGCCAGCAGTGTAGACAGGGGCGAATATGGCTACACCTTC. As protein: CASSVDRGEYGYTF.

V and J are TRBV18 and TRBJ1-5; 9 bases are shared with TRBD1. With V trimmed by 3 bases and J by 2 bases, 5 bases remained unmatched. The CDR3 is made up of 16 amino acids. CDR1 is KGHSH and CDR2 is LQKENI in the germline V gene. CDR3 nucleotides: TGTGCCAGCTCACCTTCCGGGACAGGGCGCAATCAGCCCCAGCATTTT. Encoded protein: CASSPSGTGRNQPQHF.

This chain uses TRBV6-5 with TRBJ1-2; the match to TRBD1 covers 8 bases. Germline CDR1 MNHEY, CDR2 SVGAGI. Trimming at V came to 2 bases and at J to 4 bases, leaving 6 bases not matched to a gene. CDR3 size: 15 residues. CDR3 nucleotide sequence: TGTGCCAGCAGTTACAGCTCAGGGGGCGGCTATGGCTACACCTTC. Its protein is CASSYSSGGGYGYTF.

The chain is built from TRBV18 and TRBJ1-1; a weak D match, TRBD1 (5 bases). CDR1 KGHSH and CDR2 LQKENI come from the germline V gene. The CDR3 totals 14 residues. With 5 bases removed from V and 1 base from J, the gap between germline ends came to 11 bases. CDR3 residues: CASSTSGTNTEAFF. Here the CDR3 DNA reads TGTGCCAGCTCAACATCCGGGACGAACACTGAAGCTTTCTTT.

V gene TRBV7-9 combines with J gene TRBJ1-2, with a tentative D call TRBD1 (5 bases). Germline CDR1 and CDR2: SEHNR and FQNEAQ (reference sequence). The CDR3 extends over 15 amino acids. Trimming shortened V by 7 bases and J by 1 base, and 16 bases separated the two germline ends. CDR3 sequence: CASTAGRGHNYGYTF. The CDR3 nucleotides are TGTGCCAGCACCGCCGGGAGGGGTCATAACTATGGCTACACCTTC.

The chain joins TRBV3-1 (or the pseudogene TRBV3-2) to TRBJ2-1; D might be TRBD1 (6 bases). This CDR3 is 15 amino acids long. Germline lookup yields CDR1 LGHDT and CDR2 YNNKEL (reference sequence). With 1 base removed from V and 2 bases from J, the gap between germline ends came to 9 bases. The CDR3 nucleotides are TGTGCCAGCAGCCAAGGGACAGCGGCCTACAATGAGCAGTTCTTC. It is translated as CASSQGTAAYNEQFF.

The table lists this clone with a few counts. The V and J genes are TRBV4-1 and TRBJ2-7; D is possibly TRBD1 or TRBD2 (5 bases each). The CDR3 loop spans 13 amino acids. CDR1 and CDR2 (germline): MGHRA, YSYEKL. The V gene lost 4 bases and the J gene lost 5 bases, with 12 bases spanning the gap. For the CDR3, the DNA is TGCGCCAGCAGCCGAGAGGGGAAGGACGAGCAGTACTTC. It translates to CASSREGKDEQYF.

The chain is built from TRBV5-1 and TRBJ1-1; D might be TRBD1 (5 bases). Germline CDR1 and CDR2: SGHRS and YFSETQ. Trimming cost V 2 bases and J 3 bases, with 8 bases left between them. The CDR3 has 13 amino acids. The chain's CDR3 is CASSLRGDTEAFF. Here the CDR3 DNA reads TGCGCCAGCAGCTTAAGGGGTGACACTGAAGCTTTCTTT.

The chain has TRBV12-3 or TRBV12-4 and TRBJ2-3; D not resolved. CDR3 size: 11 residues. The V end was cut by 4 bases, the J end by 4 bases, with 3 bases between. In DNA form, the CDR3 reads TGTGCCAGCAGTTCTGCAGATACGCAGTATTTT. This gives the protein CASSSADTQYF.

The V and J genes are TRBV2 and TRBJ1-2; D is unresolved. V was shortened by 3 bases and J by 8 bases, with 10 bases between the two germline ends. The CDR3 has 12 residues. Germline loops: CDR1 SNHLY, CDR2 FYNNEI. CDR3 amino acids: CASSEGRAGYTF. In DNA, the CDR3 is TGTGCCAGCAGTGAGGGGAGGGCGGGCTACACCTTC.

The chain links TRBV2 to TRBJ1-4; 11 positions agree with TRBD1. The ends lost 4 bases at V and 5 bases at J; junction bases unmatched: 0. CDR1 and CDR2 (germline): SNHLY, FYNNEI. The CDR3 has 14 amino acids. The CDR3 loop is CASSGTGGNEKLFF. DNA of the CDR3: TGTGCCAGCAGTGGGACAGGGGGCAATGAAAAACTGTTTTTT.

The chain joins TRBV28 to TRBJ2-1; 9 bases line up with TRBD2. Germline CDR1 is MDHEN and CDR2 is SYDVKM. This CDR3 has 16 amino acids. J gave up 5 bases and V 3 bases, and 8 bases lay outside the gene matches. The CDR3 coding sequence is TGTGCCAGCAGTTTGAGGCTAGCGGGGTTGGACAATGAGCAGTTCTTC. It yields the protein CASSLRLAGLDNEQFF.

The V call is TRBV9, the J call TRBJ1-2, with D perhaps matching TRBD1 (5 bases). The CDR3 sequence is 14 residues long. Trimming shortened V by 0 bases and J by 3 bases, and 9 bases separated the two germline ends. Germline V CDR1 and CDR2: SGDLS, YYNGEE. In DNA, the CDR3 is TGTGCCAGCAGCGTAGTCGGGACCCACTATGGCTACACCTTC. Translating gives CASSVVGTHYGYTF.

The chain has TRBV11-1 and TRBJ2-7, with D perhaps matching TRBD2 (6 bases). Trimming shortened V by 4 bases and J by 2 bases, and 12 bases separated the two germline ends. The CDR3 is 14 amino acids. Germline V gene sequence: CDR1 SGHAT, CDR2 FQDESV (reference sequence). The CDR3 sequence: CASSSGTPPYEQYF. The CDR3 DNA is TGTGCCAGCAGCTCCGGGACTCCCCCCTACGAGCAGTACTTC.

The J gene is TRBJ2-7, the V gene TRBV28, with D perhaps matching TRBD2 (6 bases). With 4 bases removed from V and 3 bases from J, the gap between germline ends came to 16 bases. This CDR3 contains 15 residues. CDR1 is MDHEN and CDR2 is SYDVKM in the germline V gene. The CDR3 sequence: CASSSQAVGGYEQYF. As DNA, the CDR3 is TGTGCCAGCAGTTCCCAGGCAGTGGGGGGCTACGAGCAGTACTTC.

V gene TRBV10-3 combines with J gene TRBJ1-2; 7 nucleotides agree with TRBD1. This CDR3 comprises 15 residues. V lost 2 bases and J lost 4; bases outside the gene matches: 7. CDR1 ENHRY and CDR2 SYGVKD come from the germline V gene. The CDR3 DNA is TGTGCCATCAGTGAGCGAAACCCAGGGGGCTATGGCTACACCTTC. Translated, it gives CAISERNPGGYGYTF.

The rearrangement joins TRBV4-3 to TRBJ2-3; 9 bases are shared with TRBD2. Germline CDR1 and CDR2: LGHNA and YSLEER. The CDR3 spans 17 residues. After removal of 5 bases from V and 1 base from J, the junction contained 10 bases not matched to a gene. Written as DNA, the CDR3 is TGCGCCAGCAGCACTGGGCGGGGGGGCTCCCGCACAGATACGCAGTATTTT. This translates into CASSTGRGGSRTDTQYF.